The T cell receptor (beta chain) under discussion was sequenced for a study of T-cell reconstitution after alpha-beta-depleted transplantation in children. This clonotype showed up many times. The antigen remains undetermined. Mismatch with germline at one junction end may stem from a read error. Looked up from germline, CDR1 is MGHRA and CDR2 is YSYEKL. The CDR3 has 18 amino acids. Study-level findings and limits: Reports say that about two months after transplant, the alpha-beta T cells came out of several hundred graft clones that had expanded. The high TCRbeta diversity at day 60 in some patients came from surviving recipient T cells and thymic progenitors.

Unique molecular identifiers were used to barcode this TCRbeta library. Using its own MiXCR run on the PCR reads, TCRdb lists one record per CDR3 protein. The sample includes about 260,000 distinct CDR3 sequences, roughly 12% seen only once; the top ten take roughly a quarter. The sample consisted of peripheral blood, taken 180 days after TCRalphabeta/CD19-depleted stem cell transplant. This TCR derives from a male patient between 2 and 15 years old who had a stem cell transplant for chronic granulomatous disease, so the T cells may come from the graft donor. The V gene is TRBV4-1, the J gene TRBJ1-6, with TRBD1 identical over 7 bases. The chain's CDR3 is CVSSQDPPGGSYNSPLHF. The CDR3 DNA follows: TGCGTCAGCAGCCAAGACCCGCCAGGGGGTTCCTATAATTCACCCCTCCACTTT.